This TCR beta chain appears in the sequencing data of a study of T cell responses to AZD1222 COVID-19 vaccine. Whole-study results and caveats: In a largely white British group with more females than males, clonal diversity was possibly underestimated. CD4 TCRs associated with vaccination spanned spike, dominating at 160-218 and 743-854.

Sequenced by immunoSEQ multiplex PCR; TCRdb stores in-frame clones only, minus some. The sample shows more than 110,000 clones, 80% to 90% of them seen only once. As for this clone: The target antigen is unknown.

The germline CDR1 and CDR2 sequences are LNHNV and YYDKDF (reference sequence). The CDR3 contains 16 residues. Trimming took off 0 bases at V and 4 bases at J, with 15 bases between the two ends. The origin of this receptor is an adult in good health. Sequences were derived from peripheral blood, sampled on day 0 of AZD1222 vaccination. The genes are TRBV15 and TRBJ2-5; D is unclear. CDR3 nucleotides: TGTGCCACCAGCAGAGATTCTCGGTTTGGCGGAGAGACCCAGTACTTC. Translated: CATSRDSRFGGETQYF.